These 2 T cell receptor beta chains came from one sample sequenced in a study of read filtering for tumor transcriptome and immune sequencing. This library used 300 to 500 ng RNA and molecular barcoded adaptors spanning alpha/delta and beta/gamma chains. Each CDR3 protein is one row after TCRdb ran MiXCR on the reads. The table lists tens of thousands of distinct CDR3 sequences, roughly a fifth of them singletons. Sequenced sample: a population of CD138-negative cells sorted from bone marrow. These receptors were taken from a donor aged 40 or older with multiple myeloma.

A word on this clonotype: A read error may be the cause here, since a much bigger clone is one base away. The V and J genes are TRBV28 and TRBJ1-2; 7 bases align to TRBD1. The CDR3 consists of 15 residues. Unmatched junction bases numbered 14, after V lost 8 bases and J lost 5 bases. Germline assignment: CDR1 MDHEN and CDR2 SYDVKM. The DNA of the CDR3 is TGTGCCAGCGTCACCCCTCCGGGACAGAGGTATGGCTACACCTTC. Its protein is CASVTPPGQRYGYTF.

As to this clonotype: Since a much larger clone is just one base distant, this may be a read error. The genes are TRBV28 and TRBJ2-1; TRBD2 matches 11 bases. The CDR3 sequence is 11 residues long. Germline V gives CDR1 MDHEN, CDR2 SYDVKM. The CDR3 DNA sequence: TGTGCCAGCAGGATAGCGGGGGGGCTTCTCTTC. Translated, it gives CASRIAGGLLF. The complete variable domain, with remaining parts taken from reference TRBV28 and TRBJ2-1, reads DVKVTQSSRYLVKRTGEKVFLECVQDMDHENMFWYRQDPGLGLRLIYFSYDVKMKEKGDIPEGYSVSREKKERFSLILESASTNQTSMYLCASRIAGGLLFGPGTRLTVL.